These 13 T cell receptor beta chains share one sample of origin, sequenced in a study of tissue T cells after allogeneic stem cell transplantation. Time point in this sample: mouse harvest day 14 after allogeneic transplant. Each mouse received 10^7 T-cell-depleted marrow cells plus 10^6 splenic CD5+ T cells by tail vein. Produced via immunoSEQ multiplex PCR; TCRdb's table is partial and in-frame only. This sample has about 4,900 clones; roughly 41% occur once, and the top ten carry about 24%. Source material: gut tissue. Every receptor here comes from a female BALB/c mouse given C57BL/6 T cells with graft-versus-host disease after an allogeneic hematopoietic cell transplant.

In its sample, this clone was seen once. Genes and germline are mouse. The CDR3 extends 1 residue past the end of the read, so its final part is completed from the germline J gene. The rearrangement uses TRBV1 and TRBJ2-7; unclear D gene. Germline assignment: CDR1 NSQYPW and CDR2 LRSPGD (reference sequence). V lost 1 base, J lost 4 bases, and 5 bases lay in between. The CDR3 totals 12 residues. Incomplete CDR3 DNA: TGCACCTGCAGTGCAGGAGGGTATGAACAGTAC. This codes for CTCSAGGYEQY. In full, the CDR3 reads CTCSAGGYEQYF.

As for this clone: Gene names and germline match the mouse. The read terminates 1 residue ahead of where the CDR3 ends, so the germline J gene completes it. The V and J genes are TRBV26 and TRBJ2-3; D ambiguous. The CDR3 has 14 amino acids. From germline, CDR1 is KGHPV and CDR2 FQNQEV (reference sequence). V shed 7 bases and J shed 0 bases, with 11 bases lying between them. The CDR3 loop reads CASTRTSSAETLYF. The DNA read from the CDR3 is TGTGCCAGCACCAGGACCTCTAGTGCAGAAACGCTGTAT.

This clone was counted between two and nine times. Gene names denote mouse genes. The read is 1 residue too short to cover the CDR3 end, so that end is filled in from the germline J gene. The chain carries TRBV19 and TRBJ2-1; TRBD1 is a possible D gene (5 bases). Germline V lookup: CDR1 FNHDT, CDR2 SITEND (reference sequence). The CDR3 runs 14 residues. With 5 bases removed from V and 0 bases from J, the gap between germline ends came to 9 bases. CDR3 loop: CASRRQLNYAEQFF. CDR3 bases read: TGTGCCAGCAGGAGACAGCTTAACTATGCTGAGCAGTTC. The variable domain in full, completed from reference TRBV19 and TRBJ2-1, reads GGIITQTPKFLIGQEGQKLTLKCQQNFNHDTMYWYRQDSGKGLRLIYYSITENDLQKGDLSEGYDASREKKSSFSLTVTSAQKNEMAVFLCASRRQLNYAEQFFGPGTRLTVL.

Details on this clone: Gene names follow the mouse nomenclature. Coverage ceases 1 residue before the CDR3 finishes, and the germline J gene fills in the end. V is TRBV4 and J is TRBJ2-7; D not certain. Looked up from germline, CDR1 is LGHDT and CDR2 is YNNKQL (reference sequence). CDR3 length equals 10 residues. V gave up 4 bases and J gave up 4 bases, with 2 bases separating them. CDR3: CASSFYEQYF. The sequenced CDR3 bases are TGTGCCAGCAGCTTTTATGAACAGTAC.

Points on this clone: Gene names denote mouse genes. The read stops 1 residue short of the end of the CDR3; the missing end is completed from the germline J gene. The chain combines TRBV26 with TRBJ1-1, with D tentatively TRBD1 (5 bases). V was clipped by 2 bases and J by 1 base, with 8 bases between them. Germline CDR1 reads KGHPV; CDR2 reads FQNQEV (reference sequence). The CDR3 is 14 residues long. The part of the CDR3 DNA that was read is TGTGCCAGCAGTCTGGGGACGGTAAACACAGAAGTCTTC. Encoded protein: CASSLGTVNTEVF. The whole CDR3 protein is CASSLGTVNTEVFF.

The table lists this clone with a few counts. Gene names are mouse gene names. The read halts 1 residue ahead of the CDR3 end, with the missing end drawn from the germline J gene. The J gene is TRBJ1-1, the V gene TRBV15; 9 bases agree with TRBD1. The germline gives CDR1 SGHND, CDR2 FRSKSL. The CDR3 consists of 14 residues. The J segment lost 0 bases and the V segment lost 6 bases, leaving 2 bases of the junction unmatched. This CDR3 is CASSRQGANTEVFF. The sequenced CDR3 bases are TGTGCCAGCAGCAGACAGGGGGCAAACACAGAAGTCTTC.

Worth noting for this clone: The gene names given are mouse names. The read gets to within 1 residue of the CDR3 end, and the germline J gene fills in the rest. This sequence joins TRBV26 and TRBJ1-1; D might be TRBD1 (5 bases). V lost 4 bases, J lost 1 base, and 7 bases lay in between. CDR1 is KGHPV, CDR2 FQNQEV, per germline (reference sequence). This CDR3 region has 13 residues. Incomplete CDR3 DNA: TGTGCCAGCAGTCGACAGATAAACACAGAAGTCTTC. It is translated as CASSRQINTEVF. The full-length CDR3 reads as CASSRQINTEVFF.

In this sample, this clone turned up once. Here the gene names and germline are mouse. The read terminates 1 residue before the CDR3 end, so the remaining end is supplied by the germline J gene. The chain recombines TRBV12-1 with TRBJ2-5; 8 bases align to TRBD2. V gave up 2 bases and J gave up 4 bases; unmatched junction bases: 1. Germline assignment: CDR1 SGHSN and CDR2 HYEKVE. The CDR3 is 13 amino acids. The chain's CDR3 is CASSPWGEDTQYF. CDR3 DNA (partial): TGTGCCAGCTCTCCCTGGGGGGAAGACACCCAGTAC.

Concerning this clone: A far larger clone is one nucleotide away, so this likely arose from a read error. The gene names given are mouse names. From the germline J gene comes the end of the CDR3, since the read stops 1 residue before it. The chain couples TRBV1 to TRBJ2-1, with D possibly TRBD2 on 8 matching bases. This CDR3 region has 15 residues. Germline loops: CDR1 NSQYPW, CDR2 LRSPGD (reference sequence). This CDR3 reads CTCSAAGGAYAQQFF. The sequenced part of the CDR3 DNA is TGCACCTGCAGTGCAGCAGGGGGGGCCTATGCTCAGCAGTTC.

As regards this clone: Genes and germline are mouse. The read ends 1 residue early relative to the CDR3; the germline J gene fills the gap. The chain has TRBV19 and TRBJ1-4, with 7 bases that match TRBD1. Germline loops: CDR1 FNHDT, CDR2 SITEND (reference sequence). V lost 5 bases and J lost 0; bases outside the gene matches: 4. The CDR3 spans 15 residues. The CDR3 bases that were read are TGTGCCAGCAGGGACAGGCCCTTTTCCAACGAAAGATTATTT. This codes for CASRDRPFSNERLF. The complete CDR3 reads CASRDRPFSNERLFF. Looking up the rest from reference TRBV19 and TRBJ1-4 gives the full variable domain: GGIITQTPKFLIGQEGQKLTLKCQQNFNHDTMYWYRQDSGKGLRLIYYSITENDLQKGDLSEGYDASREKKSSFSLTVTSAQKNEMAVFLCASRDRPFSNERLFFGHGTKLSVL.

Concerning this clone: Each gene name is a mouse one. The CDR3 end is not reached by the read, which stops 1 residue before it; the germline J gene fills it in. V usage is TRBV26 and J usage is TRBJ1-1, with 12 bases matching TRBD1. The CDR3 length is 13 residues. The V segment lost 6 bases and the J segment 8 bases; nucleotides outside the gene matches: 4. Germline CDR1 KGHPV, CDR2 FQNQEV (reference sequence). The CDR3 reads CASSSGQGAEVFF. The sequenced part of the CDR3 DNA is TGTGCCAGCAGCTCGGGACAGGGGGCCGAAGTCTTC.

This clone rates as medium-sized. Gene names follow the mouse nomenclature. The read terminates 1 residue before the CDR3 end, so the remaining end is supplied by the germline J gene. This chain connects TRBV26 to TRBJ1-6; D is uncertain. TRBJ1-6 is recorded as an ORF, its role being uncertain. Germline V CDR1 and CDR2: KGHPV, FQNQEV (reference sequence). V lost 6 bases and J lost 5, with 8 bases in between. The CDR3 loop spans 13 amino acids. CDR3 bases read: TGTGCCAGCAGCCACAGAAATAATTCGCCCCTCTAC. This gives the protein CASSHRNNSPLY. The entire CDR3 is CASSHRNNSPLYF.

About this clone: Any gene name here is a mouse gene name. CDR3 in amino acids: CASSLDGWGKNTLYF. The covered CDR3 bases are TGTGCCAGCTCTCTCGACGGCTGGGGGAAAAACACCTTGTAC. The J gene is TRBJ2-4, the V gene TRBV12-1; 7 nucleotides align to TRBD2. Read sequence stops 1 residue before the CDR3 end, and the germline J gene provides the missing end. Germline V CDR1 and CDR2: SGHSN, HYEKVE. The length of the CDR3 is 15 residues. V shed 0 bases and J 4 bases; nucleotides not matched to a gene: 6.